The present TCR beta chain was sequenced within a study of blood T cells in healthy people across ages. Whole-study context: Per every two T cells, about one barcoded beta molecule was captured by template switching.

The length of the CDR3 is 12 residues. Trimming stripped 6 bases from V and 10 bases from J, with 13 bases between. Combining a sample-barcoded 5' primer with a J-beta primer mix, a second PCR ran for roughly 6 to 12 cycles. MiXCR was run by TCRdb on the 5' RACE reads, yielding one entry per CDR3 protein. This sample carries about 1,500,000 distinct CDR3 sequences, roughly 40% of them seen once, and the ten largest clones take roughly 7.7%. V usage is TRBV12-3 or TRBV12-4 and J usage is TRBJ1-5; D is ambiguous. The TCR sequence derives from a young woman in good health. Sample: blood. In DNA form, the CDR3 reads TGTGCCAGCAGGGCGGCTCTCGACCCCCAGCATTTT. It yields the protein CASRAALDPQHF.